The T cell receptor (beta chain) described here comes from a study of blood T cell repertoires in COVID-19. About the study: Samples representing acute and convalescent COVID-19 were sourced from the United States, Italy and Spain. PBMCs, B-cell-depleted T cells, or T cells were the source of the cDNA or gDNA that made up the material.

Per the original methods: Using reference gene primer amplification, nucleated cell counts were estimated. TCRdb's table, derived via immunoSEQ multiplex PCR, lists solely in-frame clones and lacks some. Clonal size and the V and J genes are those of that table, whereas D and trimming came from the DNA. This sample yields under 500,000 clones, of which about 89% are seen a single time; 4.3% belongs to the top ten. Germline V CDR1 and CDR2: MNHEY, SMNVEV (reference sequence). V shed 6 bases, J shed 5 bases, and the junction held 6 bases outside the gene matches. The CDR3 extends over 15 amino acids. This clonotype originated in a woman aged 30 to 39 with acute or convalescent COVID-19. The chain is built from TRBV27 and TRBJ2-1; TRBD1 matches 11 bases. Material: peripheral blood. The CDR3 spells CASSHGTGGHNEQFF. The CDR3 nucleotides read TGTGCCAGCAGCCATGGGACAGGGGGGCACAATGAGCAGTTCTTC.